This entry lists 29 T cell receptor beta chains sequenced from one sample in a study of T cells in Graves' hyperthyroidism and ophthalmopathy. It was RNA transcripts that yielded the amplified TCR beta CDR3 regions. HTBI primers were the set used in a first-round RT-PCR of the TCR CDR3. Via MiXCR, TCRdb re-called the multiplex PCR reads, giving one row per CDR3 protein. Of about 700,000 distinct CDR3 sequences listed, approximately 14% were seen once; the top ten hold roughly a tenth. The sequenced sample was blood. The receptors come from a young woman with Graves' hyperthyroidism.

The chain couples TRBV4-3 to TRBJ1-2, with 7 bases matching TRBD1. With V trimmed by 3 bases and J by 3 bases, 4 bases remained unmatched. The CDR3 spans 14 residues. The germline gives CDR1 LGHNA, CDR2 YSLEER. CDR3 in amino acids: CASSQLDRDYGYTF. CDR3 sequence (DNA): TGCGCCAGCAGCCAGTTAGACAGGGACTATGGCTACACCTTC.

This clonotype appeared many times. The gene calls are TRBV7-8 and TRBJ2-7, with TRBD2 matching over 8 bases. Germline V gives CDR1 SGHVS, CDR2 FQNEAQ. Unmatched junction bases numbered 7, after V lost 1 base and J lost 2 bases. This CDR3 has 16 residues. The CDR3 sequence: CASSLDGTGLAYEQYF. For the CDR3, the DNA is TGTGCCAGCAGCTTAGATGGAACGGGACTAGCCTACGAGCAGTACTTC.

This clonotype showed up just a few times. CDR3 DNA: TGCAGTGCTAGAGTTGGTGGACAGTTCGGTCAGCCCCAGCATTTT. Translation: CSARVGGQFGQPQHF. The chain carries TRBV20-1 and TRBJ1-5; a possible D gene is TRBD1 (6 bases). Germline V gene sequence: CDR1 DFQATT, CDR2 SNEGSKA (reference sequence). V lost 1 base, J lost 6 bases, and 16 bases lay in between. CDR3 length: 15 amino acids.

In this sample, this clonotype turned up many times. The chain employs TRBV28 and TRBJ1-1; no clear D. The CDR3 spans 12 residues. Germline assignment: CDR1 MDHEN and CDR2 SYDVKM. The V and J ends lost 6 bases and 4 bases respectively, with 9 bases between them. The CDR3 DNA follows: TGTGCCAGCAGGGTATGGGGCACTGAAGCTTTCTTT. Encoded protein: CASRVWGTEAFF.

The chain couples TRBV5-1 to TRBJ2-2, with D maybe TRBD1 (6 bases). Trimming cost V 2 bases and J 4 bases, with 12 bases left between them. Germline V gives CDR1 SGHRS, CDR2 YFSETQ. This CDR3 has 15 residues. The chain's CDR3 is CASSLYRAGTGELFF. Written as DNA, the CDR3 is TGCGCCAGCAGCTTATACAGGGCTGGCACCGGGGAGCTGTTTTTT.

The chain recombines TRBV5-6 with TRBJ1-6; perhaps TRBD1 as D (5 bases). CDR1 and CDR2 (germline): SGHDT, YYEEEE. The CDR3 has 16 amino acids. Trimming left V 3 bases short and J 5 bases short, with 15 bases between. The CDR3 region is CASSSRLGEDNSPLHF. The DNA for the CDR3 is TGTGCCAGCAGCTCCCGGCTGGGGGAAGATAATTCACCCCTCCACTTT.

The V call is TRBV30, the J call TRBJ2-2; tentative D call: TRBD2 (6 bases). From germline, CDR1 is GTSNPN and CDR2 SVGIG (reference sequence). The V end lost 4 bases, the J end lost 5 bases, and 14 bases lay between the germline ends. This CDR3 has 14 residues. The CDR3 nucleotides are TGTGCCTGGACGCGCTGGAGGGTTACCGGGGAGCTGTTTTTT. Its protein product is CAWTRWRVTGELFF.

The CDR3 sequence is CASSSGQGIRQQYF. CDR3 DNA sequence: TGTGCCAGCAGCTCGGGACAGGGGATTCGGCAGCAGTACTTC. This chain joins TRBV5-4 and TRBJ2-7; TRBD1 agrees at 10 bases. The CDR3 loop spans 14 amino acids. In germline, CDR1 is SGHNT, CDR2 YYREEE (reference sequence). V shed 3 bases, J shed 8 bases, and the junction held 8 bases outside the gene matches.

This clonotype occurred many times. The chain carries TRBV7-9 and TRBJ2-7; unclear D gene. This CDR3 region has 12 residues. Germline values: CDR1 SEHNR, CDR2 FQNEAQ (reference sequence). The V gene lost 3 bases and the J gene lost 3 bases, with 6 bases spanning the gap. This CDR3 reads CASSFNGYEQYF. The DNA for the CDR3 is TGTGCCAGCAGCTTTAACGGCTACGAGCAGTACTTC.

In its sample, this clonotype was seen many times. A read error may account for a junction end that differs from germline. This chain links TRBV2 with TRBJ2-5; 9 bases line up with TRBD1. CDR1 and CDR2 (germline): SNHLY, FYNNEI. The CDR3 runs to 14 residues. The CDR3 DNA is TGTGCCAGCTGTGAGGGGACAGGGAAAGAGACCCAGTACTTC. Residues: CASCEGTGKETQYF.

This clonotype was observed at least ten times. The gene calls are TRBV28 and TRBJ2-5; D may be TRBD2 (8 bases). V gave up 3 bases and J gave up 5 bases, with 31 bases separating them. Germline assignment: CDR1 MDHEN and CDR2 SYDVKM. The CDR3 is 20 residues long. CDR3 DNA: TGTGCCAGCAGTTTGGGGACAGTTCAAGTGGAAGCGGGAGTAAGTGAGACCCAGTACTTC. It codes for CASSLGTVQVEAGVSETQYF.

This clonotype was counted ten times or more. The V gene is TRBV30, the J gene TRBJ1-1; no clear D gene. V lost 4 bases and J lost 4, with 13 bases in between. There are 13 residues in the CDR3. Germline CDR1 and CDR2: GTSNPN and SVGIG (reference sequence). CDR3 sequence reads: CAWIFGGSTEAFF. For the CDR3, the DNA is TGTGCCTGGATCTTCGGTGGGAGCACTGAAGCTTTCTTT.

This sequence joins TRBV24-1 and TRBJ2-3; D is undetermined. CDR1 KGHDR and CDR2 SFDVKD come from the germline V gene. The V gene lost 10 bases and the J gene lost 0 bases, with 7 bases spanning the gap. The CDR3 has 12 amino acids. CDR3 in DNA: TGTGCCACATCGACAAGCACAGATACGCAGTATTTT. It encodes CATSTSTDTQYF.

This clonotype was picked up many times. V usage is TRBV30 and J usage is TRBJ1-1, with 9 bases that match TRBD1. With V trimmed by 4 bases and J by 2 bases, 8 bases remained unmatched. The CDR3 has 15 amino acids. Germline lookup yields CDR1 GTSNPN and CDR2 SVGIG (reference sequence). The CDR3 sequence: CAWTPGQGRNTEAFF. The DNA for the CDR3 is TGTGCCTGGACACCGGGACAGGGACGTAACACTGAAGCTTTCTTT. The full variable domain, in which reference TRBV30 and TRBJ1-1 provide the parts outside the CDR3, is SQTIHQWPATLVQPVGSPLSLECTVEGTSNPNLYWYRQAAGRGLQLLFYSVGIGQISSEVPQNLSASRPQDRQFILSSKKLLLSDSGFYLCAWTPGQGRNTEAFFGQGTRLTVV.

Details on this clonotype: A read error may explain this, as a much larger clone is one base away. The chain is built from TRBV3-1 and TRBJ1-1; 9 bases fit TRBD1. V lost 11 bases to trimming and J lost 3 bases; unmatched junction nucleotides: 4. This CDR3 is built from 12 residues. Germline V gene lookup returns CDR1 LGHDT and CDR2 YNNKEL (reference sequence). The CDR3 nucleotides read TGTGCCCGTCGACAGGGGGACACTGAAGCTTTCTTT. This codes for CARRQGDTEAFF.

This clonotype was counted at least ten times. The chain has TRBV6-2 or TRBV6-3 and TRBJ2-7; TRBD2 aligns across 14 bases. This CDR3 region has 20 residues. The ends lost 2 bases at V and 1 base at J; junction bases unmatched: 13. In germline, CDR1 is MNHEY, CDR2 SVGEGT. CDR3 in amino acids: CASSYIQTGTSGSRSYEQYF. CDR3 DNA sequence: TGTGCCAGCAGTTACATTCAGACCGGGACTAGCGGGAGTAGGTCCTACGAGCAGTACTTC.

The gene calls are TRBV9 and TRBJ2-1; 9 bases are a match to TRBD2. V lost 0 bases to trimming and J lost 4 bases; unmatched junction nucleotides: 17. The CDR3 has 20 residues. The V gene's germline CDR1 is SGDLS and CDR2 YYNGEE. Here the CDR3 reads CASSVALVAIAGDRYNEQFF. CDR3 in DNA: TGTGCCAGCAGCGTAGCCCTAGTAGCAATAGCGGGGGACAGATACAATGAGCAGTTCTTC.

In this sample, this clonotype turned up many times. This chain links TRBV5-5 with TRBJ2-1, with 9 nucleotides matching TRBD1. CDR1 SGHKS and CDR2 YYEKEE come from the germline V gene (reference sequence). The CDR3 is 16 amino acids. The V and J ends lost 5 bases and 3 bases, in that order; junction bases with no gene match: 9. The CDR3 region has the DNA TGTGCCAGCAGTAACCCCGGACAGGGGAGCTACAATGAGCAGTTCTTC. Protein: CASSNPGQGSYNEQFF.

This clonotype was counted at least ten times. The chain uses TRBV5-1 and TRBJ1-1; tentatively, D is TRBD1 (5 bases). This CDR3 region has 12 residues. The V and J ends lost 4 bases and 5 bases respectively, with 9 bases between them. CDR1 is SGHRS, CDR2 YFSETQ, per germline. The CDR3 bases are TGCGCCAGCAGCGAGGGGAGGACTGAAGCTTTCTTT. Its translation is CASSEGRTEAFF.

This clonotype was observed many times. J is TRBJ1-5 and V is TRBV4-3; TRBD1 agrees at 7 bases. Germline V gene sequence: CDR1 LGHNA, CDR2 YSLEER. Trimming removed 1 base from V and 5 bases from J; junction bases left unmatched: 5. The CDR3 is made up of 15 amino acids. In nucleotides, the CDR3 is TGCGCCAGCAGCCAAGGCCTTCAGGGGGATCAGCCCCAGCATTTT. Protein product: CASSQGLQGDQPQHF.

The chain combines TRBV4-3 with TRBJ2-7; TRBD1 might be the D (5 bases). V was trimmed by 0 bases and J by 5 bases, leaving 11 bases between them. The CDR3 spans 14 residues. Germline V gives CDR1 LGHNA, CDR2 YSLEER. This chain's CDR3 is CASSQDRQGDEQYF. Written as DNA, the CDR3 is TGCGCCAGCAGCCAAGATCGGCAGGGCGACGAGCAGTACTTC.

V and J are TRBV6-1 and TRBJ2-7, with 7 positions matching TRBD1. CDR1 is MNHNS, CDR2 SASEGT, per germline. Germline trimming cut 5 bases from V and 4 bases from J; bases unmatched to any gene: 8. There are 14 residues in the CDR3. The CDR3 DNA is TGTGCCAGCAGTCCTCCTGACAGGGATTACGAGCAGTACTTC. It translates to CASSPPDRDYEQYF.

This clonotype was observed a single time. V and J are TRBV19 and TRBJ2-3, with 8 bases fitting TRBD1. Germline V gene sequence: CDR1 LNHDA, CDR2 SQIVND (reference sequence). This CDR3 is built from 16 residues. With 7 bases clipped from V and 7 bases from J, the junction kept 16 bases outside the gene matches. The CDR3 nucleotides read TGTGCCAGTACCCCACGCCTCGGGACAGGCCCTCATACGCAGTATTTT. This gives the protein CASTPRLGTGPHTQYF.

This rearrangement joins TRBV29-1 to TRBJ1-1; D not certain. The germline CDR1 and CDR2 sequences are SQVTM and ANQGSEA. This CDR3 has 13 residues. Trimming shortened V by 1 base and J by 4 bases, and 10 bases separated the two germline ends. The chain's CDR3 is CSVEGVEGTEAFF. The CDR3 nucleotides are TGCAGCGTTGAAGGGGTGGAGGGCACTGAAGCTTTCTTT.

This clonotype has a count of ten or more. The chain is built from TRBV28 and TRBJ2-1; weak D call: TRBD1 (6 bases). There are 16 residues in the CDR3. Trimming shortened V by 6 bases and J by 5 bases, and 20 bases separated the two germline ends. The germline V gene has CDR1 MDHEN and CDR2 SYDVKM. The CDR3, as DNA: TGTGCCAGCAGCGCTATGGTCGTTGAGGGGGACAATGAGCAGTTCTTC. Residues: CASSAMVVEGDNEQFF.

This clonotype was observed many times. The CDR3 region is CASRLTGGSNQPQHF. CDR3 DNA: TGTGCCAGCAGACTTACAGGGGGAAGCAATCAGCCCCAGCATTTT. The V and J genes are TRBV28 and TRBJ1-5; TRBD1 matches at 8 bases. CDR3 length equals 15 residues. V dropped 6 bases and J dropped 1; count of bases not matched to a gene: 5. In germline, CDR1 is MDHEN, CDR2 SYDVKM.

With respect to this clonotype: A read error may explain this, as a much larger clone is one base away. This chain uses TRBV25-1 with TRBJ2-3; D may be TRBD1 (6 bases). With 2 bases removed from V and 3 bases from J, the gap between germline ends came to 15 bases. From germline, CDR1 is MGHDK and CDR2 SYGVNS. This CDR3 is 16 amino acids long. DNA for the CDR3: TGTGCCAGCAGTGAAACCAGGGGCGTCTCGACAGATACGCAGTATTTT. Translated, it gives CASSETRGVSTDTQYF.

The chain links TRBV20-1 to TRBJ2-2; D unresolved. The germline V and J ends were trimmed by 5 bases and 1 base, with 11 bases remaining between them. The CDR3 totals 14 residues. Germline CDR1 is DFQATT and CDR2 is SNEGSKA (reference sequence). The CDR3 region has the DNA TGCAGTGCTTCAAGTTGGGGGAACACCGGGGAGCTGTTTTTT. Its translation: CSASSWGNTGELFF.

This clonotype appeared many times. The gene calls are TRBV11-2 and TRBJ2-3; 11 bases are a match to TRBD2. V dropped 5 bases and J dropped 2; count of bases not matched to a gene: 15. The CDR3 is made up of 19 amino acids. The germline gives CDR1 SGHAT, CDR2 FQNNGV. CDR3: CASSPRIPGLAVNTDTQYF. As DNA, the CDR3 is TGTGCCAGCAGCCCCCGCATCCCGGGACTAGCGGTAAACACAGATACGCAGTATTTT.